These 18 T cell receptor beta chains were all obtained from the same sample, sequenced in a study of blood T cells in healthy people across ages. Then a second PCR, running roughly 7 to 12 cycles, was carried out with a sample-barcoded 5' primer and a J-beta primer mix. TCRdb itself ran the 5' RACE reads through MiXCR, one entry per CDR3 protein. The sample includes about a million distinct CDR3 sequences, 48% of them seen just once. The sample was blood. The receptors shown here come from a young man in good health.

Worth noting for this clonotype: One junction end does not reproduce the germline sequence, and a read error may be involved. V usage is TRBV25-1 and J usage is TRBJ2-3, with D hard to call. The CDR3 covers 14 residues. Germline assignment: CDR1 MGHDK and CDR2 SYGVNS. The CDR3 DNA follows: TGTGCCAGCAGTGATAGGGCTTTCCCAGAGACGCAGTATTTT. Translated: CASSDRAFPETQYF.

As DNA, the CDR3 is TGTGCCAGCTCACCACCGTTGCTGACAGGGGGCTCCTCACCCCTCCACTTT. Translation: CASSPPLLTGGSSPLHF. The V gene is TRBV18, the J gene TRBJ1-6; 10 bases align to TRBD1. CDR1 KGHSH and CDR2 LQKENI come from the germline V gene. Unmatched junction bases numbered 9, after V lost 0 bases and J lost 10 bases. CDR3 size: 17 residues.

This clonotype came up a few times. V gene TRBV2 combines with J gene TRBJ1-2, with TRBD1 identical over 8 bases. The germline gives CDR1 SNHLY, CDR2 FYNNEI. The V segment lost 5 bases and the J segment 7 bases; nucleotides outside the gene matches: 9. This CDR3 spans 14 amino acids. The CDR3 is CASSLRTGSVGYTF. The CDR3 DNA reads TGTGCCAGCAGTTTGAGGACAGGGAGTGTTGGCTACACCTTC.

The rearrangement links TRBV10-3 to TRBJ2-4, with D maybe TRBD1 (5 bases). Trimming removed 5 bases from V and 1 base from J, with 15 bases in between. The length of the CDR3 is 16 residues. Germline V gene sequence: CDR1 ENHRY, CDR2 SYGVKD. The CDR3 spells CAISNADKGAKNIQYF. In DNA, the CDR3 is TGTGCCATCAGTAACGCGGACAAGGGCGCCAAAAACATTCAGTACTTC.

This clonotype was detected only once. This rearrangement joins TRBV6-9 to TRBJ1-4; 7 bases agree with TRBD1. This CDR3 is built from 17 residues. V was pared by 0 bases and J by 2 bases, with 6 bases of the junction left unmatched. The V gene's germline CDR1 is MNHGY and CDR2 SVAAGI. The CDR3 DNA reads TGTGCCAGCAGTTATTCGTATCCGACAGGGACTAATGAAAAACTGTTTTTT. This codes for CASSYSYPTGTNEKLFF.

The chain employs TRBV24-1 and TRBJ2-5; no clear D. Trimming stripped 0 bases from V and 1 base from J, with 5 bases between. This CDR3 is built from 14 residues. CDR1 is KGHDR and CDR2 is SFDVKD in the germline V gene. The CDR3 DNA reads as TGTGCCACCAGTGATTTGACAGCCCAAGAGACCCAGTACTTC. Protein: CATSDLTAQETQYF.

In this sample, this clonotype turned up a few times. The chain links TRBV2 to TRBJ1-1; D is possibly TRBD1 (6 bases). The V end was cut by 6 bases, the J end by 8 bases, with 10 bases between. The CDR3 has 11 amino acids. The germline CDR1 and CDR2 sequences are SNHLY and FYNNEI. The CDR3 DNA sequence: TGTGCCAGCAGGGATGGGGGCGAAGCTTTCTTT. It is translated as CASRDGGEAFF.

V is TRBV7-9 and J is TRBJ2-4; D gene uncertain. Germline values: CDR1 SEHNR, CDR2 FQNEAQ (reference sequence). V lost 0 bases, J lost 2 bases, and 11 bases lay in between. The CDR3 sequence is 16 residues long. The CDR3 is CASSLAQALSKNIQYF. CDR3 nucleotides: TGTGCCAGCAGCTTAGCGCAAGCGCTCTCCAAAAACATTCAGTACTTC.

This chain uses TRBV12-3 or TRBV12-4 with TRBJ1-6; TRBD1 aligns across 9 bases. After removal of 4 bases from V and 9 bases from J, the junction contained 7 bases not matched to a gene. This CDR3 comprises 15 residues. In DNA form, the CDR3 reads TGTGCCAGCAGTTCCACCGACAGGGGGACTTCACCCCTCCACTTT. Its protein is CASSSTDRGTSPLHF.

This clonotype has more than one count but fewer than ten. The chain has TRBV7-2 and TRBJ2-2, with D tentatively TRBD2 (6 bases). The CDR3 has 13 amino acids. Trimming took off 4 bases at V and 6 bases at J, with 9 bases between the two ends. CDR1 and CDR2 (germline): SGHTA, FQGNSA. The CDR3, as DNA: TGTGCCAGCAGCTCCCAGCGGGCCGGGGAGCTGTTTTTT. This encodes CASSSQRAGELFF.

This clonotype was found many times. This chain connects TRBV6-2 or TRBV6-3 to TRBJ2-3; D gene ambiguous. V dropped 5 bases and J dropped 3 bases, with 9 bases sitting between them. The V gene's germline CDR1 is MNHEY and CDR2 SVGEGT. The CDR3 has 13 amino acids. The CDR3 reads CASSQTPTDTQYF. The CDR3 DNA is TGTGCCAGCAGTCAGACTCCTACAGATACGCAGTATTTT.

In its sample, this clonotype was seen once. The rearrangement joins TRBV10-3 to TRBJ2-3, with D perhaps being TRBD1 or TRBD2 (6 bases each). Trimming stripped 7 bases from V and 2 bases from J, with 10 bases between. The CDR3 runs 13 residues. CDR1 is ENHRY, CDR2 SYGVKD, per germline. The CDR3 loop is CAITRGVTDTQYF. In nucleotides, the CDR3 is TGTGCCATCACAAGGGGGGTCACAGATACGCAGTATTTT.

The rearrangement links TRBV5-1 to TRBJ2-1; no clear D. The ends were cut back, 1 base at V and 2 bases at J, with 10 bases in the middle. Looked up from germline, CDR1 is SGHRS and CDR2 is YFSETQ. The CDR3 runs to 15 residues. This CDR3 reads CASSLKVSPYNEQFF. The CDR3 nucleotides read TGCGCCAGCAGCTTGAAGGTTTCCCCCTACAATGAGCAGTTCTTC.

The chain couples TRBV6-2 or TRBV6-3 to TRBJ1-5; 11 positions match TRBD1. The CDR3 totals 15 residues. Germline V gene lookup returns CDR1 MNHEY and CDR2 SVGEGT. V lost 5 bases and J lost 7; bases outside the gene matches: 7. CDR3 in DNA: TGTGCCAGCAGTCATCGGACAGGGGGCCGCCAGCCCCAGCATTTT. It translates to CASSHRTGGRQPQHF.

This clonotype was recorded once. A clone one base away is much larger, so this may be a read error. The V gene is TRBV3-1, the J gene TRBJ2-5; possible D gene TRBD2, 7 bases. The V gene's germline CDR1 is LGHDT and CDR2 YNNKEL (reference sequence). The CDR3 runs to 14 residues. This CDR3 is CARSPVSRGPEQYF. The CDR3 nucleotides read TGTGCCAGGAGCCCAGTCTCGCGGGGGCCTGAGCAGTACTTC.

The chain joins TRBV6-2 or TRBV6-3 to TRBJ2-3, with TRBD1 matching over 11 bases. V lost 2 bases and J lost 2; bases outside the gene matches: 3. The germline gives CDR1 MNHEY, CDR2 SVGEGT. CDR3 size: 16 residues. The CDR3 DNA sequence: TGTGCCAGCAGTTACGGGGACAGGGGGGTCACAGATACGCAGTATTTT. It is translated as CASSYGDRGVTDTQYF.

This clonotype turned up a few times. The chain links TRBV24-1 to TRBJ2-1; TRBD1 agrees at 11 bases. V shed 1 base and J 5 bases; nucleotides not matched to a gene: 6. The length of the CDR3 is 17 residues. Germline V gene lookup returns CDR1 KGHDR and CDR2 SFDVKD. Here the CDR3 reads CATSDLGSGQGDNEQFF. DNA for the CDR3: TGTGCCACCAGTGATTTAGGGTCGGGACAGGGGGACAATGAGCAGTTCTTC.

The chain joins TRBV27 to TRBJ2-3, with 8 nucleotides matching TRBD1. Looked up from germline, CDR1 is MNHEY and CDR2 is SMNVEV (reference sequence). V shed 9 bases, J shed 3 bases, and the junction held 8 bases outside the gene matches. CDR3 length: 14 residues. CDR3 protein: CASHQGAWTDTQYF. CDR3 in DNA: TGTGCCAGTCACCAGGGGGCTTGGACAGATACGCAGTATTTT.